This TCR beta chain derives from a study of post-analysis software for immune sequencing data. Broader study findings: People with multiple sclerosis had a significantly lower normalized Chao1 diversity than controls did. Compared with controls, patients had more of 4 to 6 TRBV segments, including TRBV5-6, TRBV5-1 and TRBV20-1.

TCR beta libraries were prepared from cDNA with unique molecular identifiers. From the PCR reads, TCRdb called clonotypes with MiXCR, one entry per CDR3 protein. This table holds roughly 570,000 distinct CDR3 sequences, 34% found once. The sample holds a few counts of this clonotype. Its antigen is still unknown. CDR3 length equals 15 residues. The junction had 10 bases not matched to a gene; V was cut back by 7 bases and J by 2 bases. This chain connects TRBV12-3 or TRBV12-4 to TRBJ1-2; 7 bases are a match to TRBD1. Sequencing input: blood. The receptor was derived from a girl between 2 and 17 years old with multiple sclerosis. CDR3 DNA: TGTGCCAGCACCCTAGAGACAGGGTGGAACTATGGCTACACCTTC. Translating it yields CASTLETGWNYGYTF.